The 10 T cell receptor beta chains listed next were all sequenced from one sample in a study of blood T cell repertoires in COVID-19. Sequencing was performed with immunoSEQ multiplex PCR; in TCRdb, only in-frame clones are kept and a portion is missing. The sample yields more than 100,000 clones, under 90% seen once. The sequenced sample consisted of peripheral blood. The receptors stem from a woman between 55 and 75 years old with active or convalescent COVID-19.

This chain joins TRBV18 and TRBJ1-2, with 8 bases aligning to TRBD1. Germline CDR1 KGHSH, CDR2 LQKENI. This CDR3 has 16 residues. The ends lost 3 bases at V and 3 bases at J; junction bases unmatched: 9. CDR3 sequence: CASSPRGQGGDYGYTF. For the CDR3, the DNA is TGTGCCAGCTCACCCAGAGGACAGGGAGGAGACTATGGCTACACCTTC.

This clone was picked up a small number of times. J is TRBJ2-2 and V is TRBV5-4; tentative D call: TRBD2 (6 bases). In germline, CDR1 is SGHNT, CDR2 YYREEE (reference sequence). The CDR3 sequence is 15 residues long. The V and J ends lost 2 bases and 6 bases respectively, with 14 bases between them. The CDR3 reads CASSFGGADSGELFF. The DNA of the CDR3 is TGTGCCAGCAGCTTTGGCGGGGCCGATTCCGGGGAGCTGTTTTTT.

The table lists this clone with a few counts. The CDR3 bases are TGTGCCAGCAGCCAAAACTTGGACACCGGGGAGCTGTTTTTT. Residues: CASSQNLDTGELFF. The V and J genes are TRBV7-2 and TRBJ2-2, with no clear D. This CDR3 region has 14 residues. V was cut by 5 bases and J by 3 bases, with 10 bases left in between. Germline values: CDR1 SGHTA, CDR2 FQGNSA.

This clone was observed a few times. The V and J genes are TRBV27 and TRBJ1-2; D possibly corresponds to TRBD1 (6 bases). CDR1 is MNHEY and CDR2 is SMNVEV in the germline V gene (reference sequence). The CDR3 length is 13 residues. V lost 6 bases and J 4 bases, leaving 12 bases between the germline ends. For the CDR3, the DNA is TGTGCCAGCAGACCGACAGGCCTCTATGGCTACACCTTC. As protein: CASRPTGLYGYTF.

This clone was detected once. The V and J genes are TRBV6-1 and TRBJ1-2; 7 bases match TRBD1. CDR1 and CDR2 (germline): MNHNS, SASEGT. The CDR3 loop spans 14 amino acids. Trimming removed 5 bases from V and 8 bases from J; junction bases left unmatched: 11. The CDR3 sequence is CASSSWDRRRGYTF. In DNA form, the CDR3 reads TGTGCCAGCAGTTCGTGGGACAGACGTAGGGGCTACACCTTC.

The chain carries TRBV28 and TRBJ2-2; the D is unclear. This CDR3 region has 12 residues. Germline V lookup: CDR1 MDHEN, CDR2 SYDVKM. Trimming pared 6 bases from V and 1 base from J, leaving 3 bases between. The CDR3 DNA is TGTGCCAGCAGCAGGAACACCGGGGAGCTGTTTTTT. Its translation is CASSRNTGELFF.

This clone has only a few counts. This chain links TRBV7-9 with TRBJ2-7; D might be TRBD2 (6 bases). Germline CDR1 reads SEHNR; CDR2 reads FQNEAQ (reference sequence). Trimming shortened V by 1 base and J by 5 bases, and 15 bases separated the two germline ends. The CDR3 length is 15 residues. The chain's CDR3 is CASSLGRAELDEQYF. The DNA for the CDR3 is TGTGCCAGCAGCTTAGGGAGGGCCGAATTAGACGAGCAGTACTTC.

This chain uses TRBV4-2 with TRBJ1-2, with 8 bases matching TRBD1. The ends lost 4 bases at V and 4 bases at J; junction bases unmatched: 8. The germline V gene encodes CDR1 LGHNA and CDR2 YNFKEQ. The CDR3 contains 15 residues. CDR3 in DNA: TGTGCCAGCAGCCCGAGACAGGGGTCGGGCTATGGCTACACCTTC. Translated: CASSPRQGSGYGYTF.

V gene TRBV27 combines with J gene TRBJ1-1, with 7 bases matching TRBD1. There are 15 residues in the CDR3. After removal of 7 bases from V and 4 bases from J, the junction contained 12 bases not matched to a gene. Germline CDR1 reads MNHEY; CDR2 reads SMNVEV (reference sequence). CDR3 DNA sequence: TGTGCCAGCAATCAAAGACAGGGAATAGGCACTGAAGCTTTCTTT. It yields the protein CASNQRQGIGTEAFF.

V gene TRBV9 combines with J gene TRBJ2-2, with 10 bases fitting TRBD1. The germline gives CDR1 SGDLS, CDR2 YYNGEE. Trimming cost V 4 bases and J 2 bases; bases outside gene matches: 8. The CDR3 sequence is 17 residues long. CDR3 region: CASSPDRGKVNTGELFF. The CDR3 DNA follows: TGTGCCAGCAGCCCGGACAGGGGGAAAGTTAACACCGGGGAGCTGTTTTTT. Full variable domain (remainder filled in from reference TRBV9 and TRBJ2-2): DSGVTQTPKHLITATGQRVTLRCSPRSGDLSVYWYQQSLDQGLQFLIQYYNGEERAKGNILERFSAQQFPDLHSELNLSSLELGDSALYFCASSPDRGKVNTGELFFGEGSRLTVL.